The 18 T cell receptor beta chains listed next were all sequenced from one sample in a study of T cell responses to AZD1222 COVID-19 vaccine. The table came from immunoSEQ multiplex PCR; TCRdb's copy has only in-frame clones and leaves some out. Of fewer than 120,000 clones in the sample, 85% to 90% were seen once. This sample comprised peripheral blood, obtained 28 days after the second AZD1222 dose. These receptors came from an adult who received the AZD1222 COVID-19 vaccine.

In its sample, this clone was seen a few times. The chain links TRBV28 to TRBJ2-7; a possible D gene is TRBD2 (5 bases). The V gene's germline CDR1 is MDHEN and CDR2 SYDVKM. CDR3 length equals 12 residues. V was clipped by 7 bases and J by 7 bases, with 14 bases between them. Here the CDR3 DNA reads TGTGCCAGCACCCCCCCCCGGGGAGAGCAGTACTTC. This codes for CASTPPRGEQYF.

The chain carries TRBV27 and TRBJ2-5; D not certain. This CDR3 has 14 amino acids. Germline values: CDR1 MNHEY, CDR2 SMNVEV (reference sequence). Trimming pared 6 bases from V and 0 bases from J, leaving 11 bases between. This CDR3 reads CASSLDLYQETQYF. As DNA, the CDR3 is TGTGCCAGCAGCCTAGATTTGTACCAAGAGACCCAGTACTTC.

The chain uses TRBV5-8 and TRBJ1-1; the D is unclear. The germline V gene encodes CDR1 SGHTS and CDR2 YDEGEE. The CDR3 is 16 residues long. Between the trimmed V and J ends, which lost 2 bases and 2 bases, there was a span of 16 bases. As DNA, the CDR3 is TGTGCCAGCAGCTTAGTTTTCGTCGGACCCAACACTGAAGCTTTCTTT. Amino acids: CASSLVFVGPNTEAFF.

The chain combines TRBV29-1 with TRBJ1-2, with 7 bases lining up with TRBD1. Per the germline V gene, CDR1 is SQVTM and CDR2 is ANQGSEA. The CDR3 sequence is 12 residues long. The V segment lost 4 bases and the J segment 5 bases; nucleotides outside the gene matches: 4. CDR3 coding DNA: TGCAGCGTTGGGGGACAGCTTTATGGCTACACCTTC. Protein sequence: CSVGGQLYGYTF.

V is TRBV5-1 and J is TRBJ2-2, with TRBD1 matching 12 bases. The length of the CDR3 is 16 residues. V shed 4 bases and J 4 bases; nucleotides not matched to a gene: 5. CDR1 is SGHRS and CDR2 is YFSETQ in the germline V gene. The chain's CDR3 is CASSRGQGAFTGELFF. The DNA of the CDR3 is TGCGCCAGCAGCAGGGGACAGGGGGCTTTCACCGGGGAGCTGTTTTTT.

The chain joins TRBV11-2 to TRBJ1-2; a possible D gene is TRBD1 (5 bases). This CDR3 spans 15 amino acids. V lost 0 bases and J lost 6, with 14 bases in between. The germline V gene encodes CDR1 SGHAT and CDR2 FQNNGV. This chain's CDR3 is CASSLDHTGDNGYTF. The CDR3 coding sequence is TGTGCCAGCAGCTTAGACCACACAGGCGACAATGGCTACACCTTC. Variable domain in full (rest from reference TRBV11-2 and TRBJ1-2): EAGVAQSPRYKIIEKRQSVAFWCNPISGHATLYWYQQILGQGPKLLIQFQNNGVVDDSQLPKDRFSAERLKGVDSTLKIQPAKLEDSAVYLCASSLDHTGDNGYTFGSGTRLTVV.

The chain combines TRBV18 with TRBJ2-3; 13 bases align to TRBD2. The CDR3 is 18 amino acids. CDR1 is KGHSH, CDR2 LQKENI, per germline. Unmatched junction bases numbered 10, after V lost 4 bases and J lost 3 bases. CDR3 region: CASSLLPLAGGITDTQYF. The CDR3 DNA reads TGTGCCAGCTCACTCCTACCACTAGCGGGGGGGATTACAGATACGCAGTATTTT.

The chain links TRBV19 to TRBJ2-3; TRBD2 matches 7 bases. The germline V gene has CDR1 LNHDA and CDR2 SQIVND (reference sequence). The CDR3 has 14 residues. V was pared by 7 bases and J by 2 bases, with 6 bases of the junction left unmatched. CDR3 region: CASMERGHTDTQYF. The DNA of the CDR3 is TGTGCCAGTATGGAGCGGGGCCACACAGATACGCAGTATTTT.

The chain links TRBV4-1 to TRBJ1-2; D gene ambiguous. Germline CDR1 reads MGHRA; CDR2 reads YSYEKL. CDR3 length: 14 residues. V lost 5 bases and J lost 8, with 18 bases in between. CDR3 amino acids: CASSGRVFNGGYTF. DNA of the CDR3: TGCGCCAGCAGCGGCCGGGTCTTCAATGGCGGCTACACCTTC.

The chain employs TRBV9 and TRBJ1-6; D call uncertain. This CDR3 has 15 amino acids. The germline gives CDR1 SGDLS, CDR2 YYNGEE. V was trimmed by 1 base and J by 4 bases, leaving 9 bases between them. The CDR3 loop is CASSVRGDYNSPLHF. The DNA of the CDR3 is TGTGCCAGCAGCGTACGCGGGGATTATAATTCACCCCTCCACTTT.

V is TRBV7-9 and J is TRBJ2-7; weak D call: TRBD2 (5 bases). V was clipped by 5 bases and J by 2 bases, with 16 bases between them. This CDR3 has 15 residues. Germline V CDR1 and CDR2: SEHNR, FQNEAQ (reference sequence). The CDR3 region has the DNA TGTGCCAGCAGCCCGGCGGGCCGGAGGACCTACGAGCAGTACTTC. Translated, it gives CASSPAGRRTYEQYF.

The chain employs TRBV28 and TRBJ2-4; possibly TRBD2 for D (6 bases). V was clipped by 5 bases and J by 6 bases, with 17 bases between them. From germline, CDR1 is MDHEN and CDR2 SYDVKM. This CDR3 has 15 amino acids. The CDR3 is CASSGPGSVGNIQYF. Here the CDR3 DNA reads TGTGCCAGCAGTGGGCCCGGGAGTGTGGGAAACATTCAGTACTTC.

This clone was seen just once. J is TRBJ2-1 and V is TRBV7-2; TRBD2 aligns across 10 bases. Unmatched junction bases numbered 8, after V lost 2 bases and J lost 7 bases. The CDR3 runs to 16 residues. The germline gives CDR1 SGHTA, CDR2 FQGNSA. The CDR3, as DNA: TGTGCCAGCAGCTTACCCTCGGGACTAGCGTCAAATGAGCAGTTCTTC. This translates into CASSLPSGLASNEQFF. Full variable domain (rest looked up from reference TRBV7-2 and TRBJ2-1): GAGVSQSPSNKVTEKGKDVELRCDPISGHTALYWYRQSLGQGLEFLIYFQGNSAPDKSGLPSDRFSAERTGGSVSTLTIQRTQQEDSAVYLCASSLPSGLASNEQFFGPGTRLTVL.

The V call is TRBV3-1 (or the pseudogene TRBV3-2), the J call TRBJ2-1; 9 nucleotides agree with TRBD2. Germline CDR1 reads LGHDT; CDR2 reads YNNKEL (reference sequence). The CDR3 runs 16 residues. V was pared by 3 bases and J by 10 bases, with 13 bases of the junction left unmatched. The CDR3 DNA reads TGTGCCAGCAGCCACGGAGCGGGAGGTCTGGGAAGCGAGCAGTTCTTC. It encodes CASSHGAGGLGSEQFF.

This clone was found once. The V and J genes are TRBV28 and TRBJ2-3, with 9 bases fitting TRBD2. V lost 4 bases and J lost 0; bases outside the gene matches: 2. The CDR3 extends over 15 amino acids. Per germline, CDR1 MDHEN and CDR2 SYDVKM. The CDR3 region has the DNA TGTGCCAGCAGTTATCTAGCGGGAAGCACAGATACGCAGTATTTT. It specifies CASSYLAGSTDTQYF. Full variable domain (rest looked up from reference TRBV28 and TRBJ2-3): DVKVTQSSRYLVKRTGEKVFLECVQDMDHENMFWYRQDPGLGLRLIYFSYDVKMKEKGDIPEGYSVSREKKERFSLILESASTNQTSMYLCASSYLAGSTDTQYFGPGTRLTVL.

This rearrangement joins TRBV11-3 to TRBJ2-5, with TRBD2 matching over 13 bases. This CDR3 contains 17 residues. Germline V CDR1 and CDR2: SGHNT, YENEEA. V dropped 1 base and J dropped 5; count of bases not matched to a gene: 7. The DNA of the CDR3 is TGTGCCAGCAGCTTAGCCCCCACTAGCGGGGGGGAGGAGACCCAGTACTTC. The encoded protein is CASSLAPTSGGEETQYF.

The sample holds one count of this clone. The chain employs TRBV19 and TRBJ2-7, with D perhaps TRBD2 (5 bases). V lost 8 bases, J lost 2 bases, and 13 bases lay in between. CDR1 is LNHDA and CDR2 is SQIVND in the germline V gene (reference sequence). This CDR3 has 13 residues. The CDR3 is CASSEEETYEQYF. DNA for the CDR3: TGTGCCAGTTCCGAGGAGGAAACCTACGAGCAGTACTTC.

The chain employs TRBV19 and TRBJ1-3; 7 nucleotides match TRBD1. V lost 0 bases to trimming and J lost 1 base; unmatched junction nucleotides: 6. The CDR3 loop spans 17 amino acids. Germline V gene lookup returns CDR1 LNHDA and CDR2 SQIVND (reference sequence). CDR3 nucleotide sequence: TGTGCCAGTAGTATAGATACGAGGGGGCCTTCTGGAAACACCATATATTTT. Amino acids: CASSIDTRGPSGNTIYF.